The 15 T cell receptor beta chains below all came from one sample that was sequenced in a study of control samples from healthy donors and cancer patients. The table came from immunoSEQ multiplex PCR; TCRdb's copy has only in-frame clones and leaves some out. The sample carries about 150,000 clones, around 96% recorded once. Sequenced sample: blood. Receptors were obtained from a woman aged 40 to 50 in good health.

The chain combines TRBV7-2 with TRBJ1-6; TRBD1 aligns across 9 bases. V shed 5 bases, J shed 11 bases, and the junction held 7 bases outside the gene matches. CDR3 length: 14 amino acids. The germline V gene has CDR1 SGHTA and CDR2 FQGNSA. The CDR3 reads CASSRDRAQAPLHF. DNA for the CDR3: TGTGCCAGCAGCAGGGACAGGGCTCAAGCACCCCTCCACTTT.

The CDR3 loop is CASSYPQNSNQPQHF. CDR3 in DNA: TGTGCCAGCAGTTACCCTCAGAATAGCAATCAGCCCCAGCATTTT. The rearrangement joins TRBV6-6 to TRBJ1-5; unclear D gene. Germline V lookup: CDR1 MNHNY, CDR2 SVGAGI (reference sequence). This CDR3 spans 15 amino acids. V gave up 2 bases and J gave up 0 bases, with 8 bases separating them.

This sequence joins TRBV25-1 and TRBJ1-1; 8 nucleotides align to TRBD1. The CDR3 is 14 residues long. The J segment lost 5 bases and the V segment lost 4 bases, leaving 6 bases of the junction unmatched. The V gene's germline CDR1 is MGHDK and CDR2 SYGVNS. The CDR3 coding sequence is TGTGCCAGCAGTGCATATACAGGGGGGACTGAAGCTTTCTTT. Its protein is CASSAYTGGTEAFF.

The CDR3 sequence: CSASRSGGRASYTQYF. In DNA form, the CDR3 reads TGCAGTGCTAGTCGGTCGGGCGGGAGGGCCTCATATACGCAGTATTTT. The chain is built from TRBV20-1 and TRBJ2-3, with TRBD2 matching 9 bases. With 3 bases clipped from V and 7 bases from J, the junction kept 14 bases outside the gene matches. There are 16 residues in the CDR3. Germline V gives CDR1 DFQATT, CDR2 SNEGSKA (reference sequence).

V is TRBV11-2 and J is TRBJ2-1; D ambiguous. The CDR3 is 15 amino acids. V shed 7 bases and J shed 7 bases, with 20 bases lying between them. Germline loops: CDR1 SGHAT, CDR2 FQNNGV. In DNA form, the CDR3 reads TGTGCCAGCAAGACGACGGACCGGTGGATGAATGAGCAGTTCTTC. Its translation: CASKTTDRWMNEQFF.

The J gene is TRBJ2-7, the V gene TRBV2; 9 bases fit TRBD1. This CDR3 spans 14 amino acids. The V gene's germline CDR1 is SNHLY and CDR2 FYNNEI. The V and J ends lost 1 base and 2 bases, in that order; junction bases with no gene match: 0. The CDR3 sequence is CASSEGDRAYEQYF. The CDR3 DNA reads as TGTGCCAGCAGTGAAGGGGACAGGGCCTACGAGCAGTACTTC.

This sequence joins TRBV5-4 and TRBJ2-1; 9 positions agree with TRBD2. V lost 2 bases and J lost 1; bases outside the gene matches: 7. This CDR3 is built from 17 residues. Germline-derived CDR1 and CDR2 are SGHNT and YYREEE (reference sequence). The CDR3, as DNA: TGTGCCAGCAGCTTAGCGGGGGGCCTCGGGTCCTACAATGAGCAGTTCTTC. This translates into CASSLAGGLGSYNEQFF. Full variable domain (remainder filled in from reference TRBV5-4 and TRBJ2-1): ETGVTQSPTHLIKTRGQQVTLRCSSQSGHNTVSWYQQALGQGPQFIFQYYREEENGRGNFPPRFSGLQFPNYSSELNVNALELDDSALYLCASSLAGGLGSYNEQFFGPGTRLTVL.

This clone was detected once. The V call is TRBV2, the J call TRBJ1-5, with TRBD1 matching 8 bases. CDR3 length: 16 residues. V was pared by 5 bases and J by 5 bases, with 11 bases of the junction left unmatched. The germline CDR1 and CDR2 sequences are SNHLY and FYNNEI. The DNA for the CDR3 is TGTGCCAGCAGTATCAGGGGGCCCTTCGGCGATCAGCCCCAGCATTTT. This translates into CASSIRGPFGDQPQHF.

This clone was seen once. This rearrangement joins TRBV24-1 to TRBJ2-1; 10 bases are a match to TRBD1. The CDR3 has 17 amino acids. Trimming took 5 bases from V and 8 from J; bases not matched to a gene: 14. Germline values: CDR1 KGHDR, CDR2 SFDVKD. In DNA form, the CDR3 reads TGTGCCACCAGTGGCCCTCCCGGGACAGGGGAGGGCTATGAGCAGTTCTTC. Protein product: CATSGPPGTGEGYEQFF.

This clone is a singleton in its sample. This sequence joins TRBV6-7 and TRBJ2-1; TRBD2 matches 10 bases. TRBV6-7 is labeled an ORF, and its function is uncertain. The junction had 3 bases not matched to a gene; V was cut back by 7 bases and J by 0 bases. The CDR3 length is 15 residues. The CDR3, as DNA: TGTGCCAGCAATAGCGGGAGGCACTCCTACAATGAGCAGTTCTTC. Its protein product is CASNSGRHSYNEQFF.

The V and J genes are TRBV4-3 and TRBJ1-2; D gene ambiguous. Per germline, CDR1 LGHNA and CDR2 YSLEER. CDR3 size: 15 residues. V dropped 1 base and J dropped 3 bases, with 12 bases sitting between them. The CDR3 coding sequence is TGCGCCAGCAGCCAAGGGGTATCAGACCACTATGGCTACACCTTC. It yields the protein CASSQGVSDHYGYTF.

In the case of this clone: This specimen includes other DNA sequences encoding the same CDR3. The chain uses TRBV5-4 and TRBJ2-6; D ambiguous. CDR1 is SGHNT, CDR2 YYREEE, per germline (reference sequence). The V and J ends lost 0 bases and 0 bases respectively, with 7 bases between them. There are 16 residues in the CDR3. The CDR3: CASSLGTDSGANVLTF. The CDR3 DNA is TGTGCCAGCAGCTTGGGAACGGACTCTGGGGCCAACGTCCTGACTTTC.

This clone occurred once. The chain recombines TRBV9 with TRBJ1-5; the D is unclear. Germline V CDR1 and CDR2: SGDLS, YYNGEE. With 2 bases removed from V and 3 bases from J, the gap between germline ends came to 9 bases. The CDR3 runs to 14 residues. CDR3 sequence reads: CASSVSGNNQPQHF. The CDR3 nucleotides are TGTGCCAGCAGCGTTTCCGGTAACAATCAGCCCCAGCATTTT. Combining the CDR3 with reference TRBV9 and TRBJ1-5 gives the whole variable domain DSGVTQTPKHLITATGQRVTLRCSPRSGDLSVYWYQQSLDQGLQFLIQYYNGEERAKGNILERFSAQQFPDLHSELNLSSLELGDSALYFCASSVSGNNQPQHFGDGTRLSIL.

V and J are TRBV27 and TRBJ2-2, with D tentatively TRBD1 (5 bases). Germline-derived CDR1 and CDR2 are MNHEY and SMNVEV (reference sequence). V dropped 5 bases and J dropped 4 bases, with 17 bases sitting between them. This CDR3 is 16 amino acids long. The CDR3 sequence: CASSAAGRVGTGELFF. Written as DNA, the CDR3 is TGTGCCAGCAGTGCCGCCGGCAGGGTCGGCACCGGGGAGCTGTTTTTT.

CDR3 amino acids: CASSTGLAGNTGELFF. CDR3 in DNA: TGTGCCAGCAGCACGGGACTAGCGGGGAACACCGGGGAGCTGTTTTTT. The chain links TRBV7-9 to TRBJ2-2; 12 nucleotides agree with TRBD2. CDR3 length equals 16 residues. CDR1 SEHNR and CDR2 FQNEAQ come from the germline V gene (reference sequence). V was clipped by 5 bases and J by 1 base; unmatched bases: 2.